This record looks at one T cell receptor (beta chain) sequence and its context. Its target is unknown. The data belong to a study of T cells in Graves' hyperthyroidism and ophthalmopathy. Study-wide results and limits: The model foresaw ophthalmopathy a median around 6.8 months prior to onset. From stable hyperthyroidism, ophthalmopathy was set apart by a 13 V-J model.

The CDR3 is made up of 14 amino acids. V dropped 4 bases and J dropped 7 bases, with 16 bases sitting between them. Germline lookup yields CDR1 SGHTA and CDR2 FQGNSA. Criteria for exclusion of patients were uncontrolled infection, other autoimmune disease, pregnancy or lactation. Regions amplified from RNA transcripts were the TCR beta CDR3 regions. Carried out on the TCR CDR3, a first-round RT-PCR used the HTBI primer set. TCRdb called the multiplex PCR reads again in MiXCR, with one record for every CDR3 protein. The sample lists roughly 580,000 distinct CDR3 sequences, 35% to 55% occurring once. Sequencing was carried out using peripheral blood or thyroid tissue (not recorded which). The genes are TRBV7-2 and TRBJ1-2; weak D call: TRBD1 (6 bases). The sequence was collected from a woman under 30 with Graves' hyperthyroidism. The CDR3 region has the DNA TGTGCCAGCAGCTCATCCGGATCAGGGGCTGGCTACACCTTC. Amino acid sequence: CASSSSGSGAGYTF. Complete variable domain (other parts from reference TRBV7-2 and TRBJ1-2): GAGVSQSPSNKVTEKGKDVELRCDPISGHTALYWYRQSLGQGLEFLIYFQGNSAPDKSGLPSDRFSAERTGGSVSTLTIQRTQQEDSAVYLCASSSSGSGAGYTFGSGTRLTVV.